The 8 T cell receptor beta chains below were found in one sample sequenced in a study of OX40 agonist ivuxolimab in advanced cancers. TCRdb keeps only in-frame clones here, not all; method: immunoSEQ multiplex PCR. Among 50,000 to 70,000 clones, approximately 84% were seen once, and the ten largest hold roughly 3.1%. This material consisted of CD4+ or CD8+ T cells sorted from blood, taken in a trial of the OX40 agonist ivuxolimab. The receptors stem from an adult with an advanced solid tumor such as melanoma, head and neck, liver or kidney cancer.

The table lists this clone with a few counts. The chain has TRBV9 and TRBJ1-5; perhaps TRBD1 as D (5 bases). The CDR3 spans 14 residues. V lost 4 bases, J lost 3 bases, and 11 bases lay in between. The V gene's germline CDR1 is SGDLS and CDR2 YYNGEE. The DNA of the CDR3 is TGTGCCAGCAGCCCTTCAGGGATCAATCAGCCCCAGCATTTT. Protein product: CASSPSGINQPQHF.

The chain joins TRBV6-5 to TRBJ1-1; D is unresolved. From germline, CDR1 is MNHEY and CDR2 SVGAGI. Trimming shortened V by 6 bases and J by 4 bases, and 15 bases separated the two germline ends. This CDR3 is built from 14 residues. This chain's CDR3 is CASSRVPSGTEAFF. The CDR3 bases are TGTGCCAGCAGCCGCGTGCCTTCGGGCACTGAAGCTTTCTTT.

This rearrangement joins TRBV29-1 to TRBJ2-7; D possibly corresponds to TRBD2 (6 bases). Per the germline V gene, CDR1 is SQVTM and CDR2 is ANQGSEA. Trimming took off 6 bases at V and 3 bases at J, with 15 bases between the two ends. This CDR3 comprises 13 residues. CDR3 protein: CSVGVRGGYEQYF. The CDR3 nucleotides are TGCAGCGTGGGAGTGCGGGGCGGCTACGAGCAGTACTTC.

The CDR3, as DNA: TGTGCCAGCTCACCGGAGGGACGGGGACTGTTTTTT. It codes for CASSPEGRGLFF. The V call is TRBV18, the J call TRBJ1-4, with a possible D match to TRBD1 (5 bases). This CDR3 is 12 amino acids long. The V end lost 3 bases, the J end lost 13 bases, and 12 bases lay between the germline ends. Germline lookup yields CDR1 KGHSH and CDR2 LQKENI.

This rearrangement joins TRBV6-5 to TRBJ2-7; D remains unclear. Germline CDR1 reads MNHEY; CDR2 reads SVGAGI. Trimming removed 8 bases at V and 5 bases at J, with 10 bases between. This CDR3 is 11 amino acids long. This CDR3 is CASSKVDEQYF. The CDR3 DNA is TGTGCCAGCTCGAAGGTGGACGAGCAGTACTTC.

The V gene is TRBV5-1, the J gene TRBJ2-5; 9 nucleotides agree with TRBD2. CDR1 is SGHRS, CDR2 YFSETQ, per germline. J gave up 5 bases and V 7 bases, and 18 bases lay outside the gene matches. The length of the CDR3 is 17 residues. Written as DNA, the CDR3 is TGCGCCAGCTATGGCAAGAGCGGGAGGCCCCCGGGGGAGACCCAGTACTTC. Amino acids: CASYGKSGRPPGETQYF.

J is TRBJ2-7 and V is TRBV30; 12 bases map to TRBD2. Germline V lookup: CDR1 GTSNPN, CDR2 SVGIG (reference sequence). V trimming: 3 bases; J trimming: 5 bases; junction bases outside the gene matches: 5. The CDR3 runs to 14 residues. The CDR3 sequence is CAWRTGLAGNEQYF. CDR3 nucleotide sequence: TGTGCCTGGAGAACGGGACTAGCGGGCAACGAGCAGTACTTC.

This rearrangement joins TRBV18 to TRBJ2-1; D ambiguous. Germline lookup yields CDR1 KGHSH and CDR2 LQKENI. The V gene lost 2 bases and the J gene lost 8 bases, with 16 bases spanning the gap. This CDR3 has 15 residues. CDR3 bases: TGTGCCAGCTCACCAGATCCGGTTGCTGGGGATGAGCAGTTCTTC. It translates to CASSPDPVAGDEQFF.